The clone carrying this TCR beta chain was seen repeatedly, ten times or more. Its antigen is not known. The entry originates in a study of T cell repertoires in cytomegalovirus infection. Study as a whole: Shared public TCR beta signatures pointed to both CMV infection and a matching HLA type. Study-level findings and limits: Identification of carriers of CMV plus the relevant HLA was achieved through cumulative public TCR beta family frequency. HLA-C-restricted CMV-specific TCR beta clonotypes were dominant in the ex vivo response.

The CDR3 loop spans 17 amino acids. Trimming took 4 bases from V and 3 from J, leaving 18 bases between them. Germline V lookup: CDR1 SGHTA, CDR2 FQGNSA. One entry per CDR3 protein results from TCRdb running MiXCR on the reads. This table has around 270,000 distinct CDR3 sequences, 8% to 9.5% appearing once. The sequencing input was PBMCs. V and J are TRBV7-2 and TRBJ1-4; D may be TRBD1 (5 bases). The sequence was obtained from a human donor in good health (CMV status not recorded). Some clones in this sample may be carry-over from other donors' samples. The DNA for the CDR3 is TGTGCCAGCAGCTATTCGCCGGGACTGTGGGCTAATGAAAAACTGTTTTTT. Protein: CASSYSPGLWANEKLFF. The full variable domain, its missing parts supplied by reference TRBV7-2 and TRBJ1-4, is GAGVSQSPSNKVTEKGKDVELRCDPISGHTALYWYRQSLGQGLEFLIYFQGNSAPDKSGLPSDRFSAERTGGSVSTLTIQRTQQEDSAVYLCASSYSPGLWANEKLFFGSGTQLSVL.